The rows below give T cell receptor beta chains drawn from one sample of a study of cytomegalovirus exposure and HLA in healthy donors. Libraries were prepared by immunoSEQ multiplex PCR; TCRdb keeps only in-frame clonotypes and omits some of them. Of 150,000 or so clones in the sample, around 77% were seen once. Sequences were obtained from PBMCs. The receptors were gathered from a woman in her forties in good health and CMV-seronegative. Each CDR3 is given with its conserved first and last residue. A D gene is named only where the DNA matches it firmly. Only some rows state a clone size, as once, few, many or a class for expanded clones.

clone_size: .
v_call: TRBV19
d_call: TRBD1
j_call: TRBJ1-2
cdr3_aa: CASSMEQGALYGYTF
cdr3_nt: TGTGCCAGTAGTATGGAACAGGGGGCACTCTATGGCTACACCTTC

clone_size: .
v_call: TRBV30
d_call: TRBD1
j_call: TRBJ1-5
cdr3_aa: CAWILPPGGGNQPQHF
cdr3_nt: TGTGCCTGGATCTTACCCCCAGGGGGAGGCAATCAGCCCCAGCATTTT

clone_size: .
v_call: TRBV5-1
d_call: TRBD1
j_call: TRBJ2-3
cdr3_aa: CASSLAGQVADTQYF
cdr3_nt: TGCGCCAGCAGCTTGGCGGGACAGGTCGCAGATACGCAGTATTTT

clone_size: .
v_call: TRBV19
d_call: .
j_call: TRBJ1-4
cdr3_aa: CASEGARNEKLFF
cdr3_nt: TGTGCCAGCGAAGGGGCGCGTAATGAAAAACTGTTTTTT

clone_size: .
v_call: TRBV14
d_call: TRBD2
j_call: TRBJ2-7
cdr3_aa: CASSRGFRTSMNYEQYF
cdr3_nt: TGTGCCAGCAGCCGTGGTTTTCGGACTAGCATGAACTACGAGCAGTACTTC

clone_size: .
v_call: TRBV9
d_call: TRBD1
j_call: TRBJ1-6
cdr3_aa: CASSLSDRGNSPLHF
cdr3_nt: TGTGCCAGCAGCCTCTCGGACAGGGGGAATTCACCCCTCCACTTT

clone_size: .
v_call: TRBV6-1
d_call: .
j_call: TRBJ1-5
cdr3_aa: CASSPTVLGQPQHF
cdr3_nt: TGTGCCAGCAGCCCGACAGTGTTGGGTCAGCCCCAGCATTTT

clone_size: .
v_call: TRBV5-5
d_call: TRBD1
j_call: TRBJ2-7
cdr3_aa: CASSTGTGVEQYF
cdr3_nt: TGTGCCAGCAGCACCGGGACAGGGGTCGAGCAGTACTTC

clone_size: .
v_call: TRBV28
d_call: .
j_call: TRBJ2-7
cdr3_aa: CASSLPGGTYEQYF
cdr3_nt: TGTGCCAGCAGTTTACCGGGCGGGACCTACGAGCAGTACTTC

clone_size: few
v_call: TRBV28
d_call: .
j_call: TRBJ1-2
cdr3_aa: CASSSGLGTSNYGYTF
cdr3_nt: TGTGCCAGCAGTTCGGGGTTGGGGACATCTAACTATGGCTACACCTTC

clone_size: .
v_call: TRBV7-3
d_call: TRBD2
j_call: TRBJ2-1
cdr3_aa: CASSSGLVGDEQFF
cdr3_nt: TGTGCCAGCAGCAGCGGACTAGTGGGGGATGAGCAGTTCTTC

clone_size: .
v_call: TRBV14
d_call: .
j_call: TRBJ2-3
cdr3_aa: CASSQRGTQYF
cdr3_nt: TGTGCCAGCAGCCAGCGAGGTACGCAGTATTTT

clone_size: .
v_call: TRBV13
d_call: .
j_call: TRBJ2-1
cdr3_aa: CASSYGRDNEQFF
cdr3_nt: TGTGCCAGCAGCTACGGGCGGGACAATGAGCAGTTCTTC

clone_size: .
v_call: TRBV28
d_call: TRBD1
j_call: TRBJ1-4
cdr3_aa: CASSSAGTGETNEKLFF
cdr3_nt: TGTGCCAGCAGTTCCGCCGGGACAGGGGAAACTAATGAAAAACTGTTTTTT

clone_size: .
v_call: TRBV5-1
d_call: .
j_call: TRBJ2-7
cdr3_aa: CASRPGLTSGEQYF
cdr3_nt: TGCGCCAGCAGGCCGGGACTTACCTCTGGGGAGCAGTACTTC

clone_size: .
v_call: TRBV28
d_call: .
j_call: TRBJ2-7
cdr3_aa: CASSLGGIEQYF
cdr3_nt: TGTGCCAGCAGTTTAGGGGGGATCGAGCAGTACTTC

clone_size: few
v_call: TRBV7-3
d_call: .
j_call: TRBJ2-2
cdr3_aa: CASSPRGGGELFF
cdr3_nt: TGTGCCAGCAGCCCCCGGGGTGGCGGGGAGCTGTTTTTT

clone_size: .
v_call: TRBV5-1
d_call: .
j_call: TRBJ2-3
cdr3_aa: CASSLDSSTDTQYF
cdr3_nt: TGCGCCAGCAGCTTGGACTCTAGCACAGATACGCAGTATTTT

clone_size: few
v_call: TRBV5-1
d_call: .
j_call: TRBJ2-5
cdr3_aa: CASSYQDPQETQYF
cdr3_nt: TGCGCCAGCAGCTACCAGGATCCACAAGAGACCCAGTACTTC

clone_size: .
v_call: TRBV5-1
d_call: TRBD2
j_call: TRBJ2-3
cdr3_aa: CASSLASGGPSTDTQYF
cdr3_nt: TGCGCCAGCAGCTTGGCATCGGGGGGGCCTAGCACAGATACGCAGTATTTT

clone_size: .
v_call: TRBV11-2
d_call: TRBD1
j_call: TRBJ2-2
cdr3_aa: CASSLRTGGNTGELFF
cdr3_nt: TGTGCCAGCAGCCTCCGGACAGGGGGCAACACCGGGGAGCTGTTTTTT

clone_size: .
v_call: TRBV5-1
d_call: TRBD1
j_call: TRBJ1-5
cdr3_aa: CASSSGQGDQPQHF
cdr3_nt: TGCGCCAGCAGCTCTGGACAGGGGGACCAGCCCCAGCATTTT

clone_size: few
v_call: TRBV25-1
d_call: .
j_call: TRBJ2-7
cdr3_aa: CASSEGGSATEQYF
cdr3_nt: TGTGCCAGCAGTGAAGGAGGCTCTGCTACCGAGCAGTACTTC

clone_size: .
v_call: TRBV5-1
d_call: .
j_call: TRBJ1-1
cdr3_aa: CASSPIRVNTEAFF
cdr3_nt: TGCGCCAGCAGCCCAATCCGGGTGAACACTGAAGCTTTCTTT

clone_size: .
v_call: TRBV11-1
d_call: TRBD2
j_call: TRBJ2-1
cdr3_aa: CASIPIIAGGPGNEQFF
cdr3_nt: TGTGCCAGCATCCCAATAATAGCGGGAGGGCCGGGGAATGAGCAGTTCTTC

clone_size: .
v_call: TRBV28
d_call: TRBD2
j_call: TRBJ2-1
cdr3_aa: CASSSRPSGTNEQFF
cdr3_nt: TGTGCCAGCAGTTCTCGGCCTAGCGGGACCAATGAGCAGTTCTTC

clone_size: .
v_call: TRBV6-6
d_call: .
j_call: TRBJ1-2
cdr3_aa: CASSKGTGNYGYTF
cdr3_nt: TGTGCCAGCAGTAAGGGTACAGGGAACTATGGCTACACCTTC

clone_size: .
v_call: TRBV6-6
d_call: TRBD2
j_call: TRBJ2-7
cdr3_aa: CASTGGGYEQYF
cdr3_nt: TGTGCCAGCACGGGAGGGGGCTACGAGCAGTACTTC

clone_size: .
v_call: TRBV7-9
d_call: TRBD2
j_call: TRBJ2-1
cdr3_aa: CASSPVVLAGRSYNEQFF
cdr3_nt: TGTGCCAGCAGCCCCGTGGTTCTAGCGGGAAGGTCCTACAATGAGCAGTTCTTC

clone_size: .
v_call: TRBV7-9
d_call: .
j_call: TRBJ1-1
cdr3_aa: CSSNLPGSEAFF
cdr3_nt: TGTTCCAGCAACCTACCCGGGTCGGAAGCTTTCTTT

clone_size: once
v_call: TRBV5-4
d_call: .
j_call: TRBJ2-7
cdr3_aa: CASSTPTGFPYEQYF
cdr3_nt: TGTGCCAGCAGCACACCTACAGGTTTTCCCTACGAGCAGTACTTC

clone_size: .
v_call: TRBV5-1
d_call: .
j_call: TRBJ1-4
cdr3_aa: CASSFGGTATNEKLFF
cdr3_nt: TGCGCCAGCAGCTTTGGAGGGACGGCAACTAATGAAAAACTGTTTTTT

clone_size: .
v_call: TRBV6-5
d_call: .
j_call: TRBJ1-1
cdr3_aa: CASSYTVNTEAFF
cdr3_nt: TGTGCCAGCAGTTATACGGTGAACACTGAAGCTTTCTTT

clone_size: .
v_call: TRBV2
d_call: .
j_call: TRBJ1-1
cdr3_aa: CASSEAWGDTEAFF
cdr3_nt: TGTGCCAGCAGTGAAGCGTGGGGGGACACTGAAGCTTTCTTT

clone_size: .
v_call: TRBV30
d_call: TRBD1
j_call: TRBJ2-5
cdr3_aa: CAWSPGQRTQTQYF
cdr3_nt: TGTGCCTGGAGTCCGGGACAGCGAACTCAGACCCAGTACTTC

clone_size: .
v_call: TRBV11-3
d_call: TRBD2
j_call: TRBJ2-7
cdr3_aa: CASSFAGDEYF
cdr3_nt: TGTGCCAGCAGCTTCGCGGGGGATGAGTACTTC

clone_size: .
v_call: TRBV25-1
d_call: .
j_call: TRBJ1-4
cdr3_aa: CAGWGEWEKLFF
cdr3_nt: TGTGCCGGGTGGGGGGAATGGGAAAAACTGTTTTTT

clone_size: .
v_call: TRBV7-6
d_call: .
j_call: TRBJ2-5
cdr3_aa: CASSGTNLQETQYF
cdr3_nt: TGTGCCAGCAGCGGGACAAATCTCCAAGAGACCCAGTACTTC

clone_size: .
v_call: TRBV10-3
d_call: .
j_call: TRBJ1-2
cdr3_aa: CAISESTIRSGGYTF
cdr3_nt: TGTGCCATCAGTGAGTCGACCATCAGATCGGGTGGCTACACCTTC

clone_size: .
v_call: TRBV29-1
d_call: .
j_call: TRBJ2-1
cdr3_aa: CSVESYEQFF
cdr3_nt: TGCAGCGTTGAATCCTATGAGCAGTTCTTC

clone_size: .
v_call: TRBV5-1
d_call: TRBD1
j_call: TRBJ2-5
cdr3_aa: CASSLAGDSRGTQYF
cdr3_nt: TGCGCCAGCAGCTTGGCCGGGGACAGCCGTGGGACCCAGTACTTC

clone_size: .
v_call: TRBV6-5
d_call: TRBD1
j_call: TRBJ1-2
cdr3_aa: CATQGAYGYTF
cdr3_nt: TGTGCCACCCAGGGGGCGTATGGCTACACCTTC

clone_size: .
v_call: TRBV9
d_call: .
j_call: TRBJ2-3
cdr3_aa: CASSVDPDPDTQYF
cdr3_nt: TGTGCCAGCAGCGTAGACCCAGATCCAGATACGCAGTATTTT

clone_size: .
v_call: TRBV5-1
d_call: TRBD2
j_call: TRBJ2-7
cdr3_aa: CASSLVGGWNEQYF
cdr3_nt: TGCGCCAGCAGCTTGGTCGGGGGGTGGAACGAGCAGTACTTC

clone_size: .
v_call: TRBV1
d_call: .
j_call: TRBJ1-5
cdr3_aa: CTSRLTLDRGTSLPQSPNQPQHF
cdr3_nt: TGCACCAGCAGACTTACGTTAGACAGGGGAACATCGCTTCCTCAATCCCCCAATCAGCCCCAGCATTTT

clone_size: .
v_call: TRBV28
d_call: TRBD1
j_call: TRBJ1-1
cdr3_aa: CASSLTGQGTEAFF
cdr3_nt: TGTGCCAGCAGTTTAACTGGACAGGGAACTGAAGCTTTCTTT